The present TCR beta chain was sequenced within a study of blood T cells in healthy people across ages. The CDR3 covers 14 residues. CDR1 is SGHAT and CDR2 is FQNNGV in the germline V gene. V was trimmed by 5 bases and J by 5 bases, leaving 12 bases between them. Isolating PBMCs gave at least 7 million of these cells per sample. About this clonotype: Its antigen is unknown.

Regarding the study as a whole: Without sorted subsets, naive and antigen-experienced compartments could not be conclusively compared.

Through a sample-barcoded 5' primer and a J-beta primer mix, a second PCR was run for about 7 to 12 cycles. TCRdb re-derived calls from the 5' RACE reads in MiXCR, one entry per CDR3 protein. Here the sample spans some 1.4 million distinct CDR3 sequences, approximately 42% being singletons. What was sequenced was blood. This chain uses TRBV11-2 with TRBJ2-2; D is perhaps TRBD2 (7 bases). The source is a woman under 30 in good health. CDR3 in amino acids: CASSARGGTGELFF. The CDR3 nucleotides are TGTGCCAGCAGCGCGAGGGGGGGGACCGGGGAGCTGTTTTTT. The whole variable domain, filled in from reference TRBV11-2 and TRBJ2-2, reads EAGVAQSPRYKIIEKRQSVAFWCNPISGHATLYWYQQILGQGPKLLIQFQNNGVVDDSQLPKDRFSAERLKGVDSTLKIQPAKLEDSAVYLCASSARGGTGELFFGEGSRLTVL.